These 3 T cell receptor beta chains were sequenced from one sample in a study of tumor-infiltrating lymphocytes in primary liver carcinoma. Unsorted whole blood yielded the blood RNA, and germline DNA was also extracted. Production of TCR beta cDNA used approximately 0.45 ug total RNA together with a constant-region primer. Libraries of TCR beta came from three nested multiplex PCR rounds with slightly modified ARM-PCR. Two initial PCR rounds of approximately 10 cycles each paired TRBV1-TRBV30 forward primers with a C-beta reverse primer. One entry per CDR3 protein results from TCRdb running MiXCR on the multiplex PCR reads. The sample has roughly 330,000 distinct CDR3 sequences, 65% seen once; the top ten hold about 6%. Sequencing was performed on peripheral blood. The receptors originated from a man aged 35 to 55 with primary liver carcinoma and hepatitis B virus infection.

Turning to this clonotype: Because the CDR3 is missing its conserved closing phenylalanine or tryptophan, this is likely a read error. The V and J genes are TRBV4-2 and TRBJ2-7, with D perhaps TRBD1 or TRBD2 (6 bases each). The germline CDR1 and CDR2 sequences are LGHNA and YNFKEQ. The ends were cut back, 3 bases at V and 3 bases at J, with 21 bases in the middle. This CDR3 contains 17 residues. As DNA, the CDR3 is TGTGCCAGCAGCCATGAGTCCCGGGGGCCCAGGAGCTACGAGCAGTACATC. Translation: CASSHESRGPRSYEQYI.

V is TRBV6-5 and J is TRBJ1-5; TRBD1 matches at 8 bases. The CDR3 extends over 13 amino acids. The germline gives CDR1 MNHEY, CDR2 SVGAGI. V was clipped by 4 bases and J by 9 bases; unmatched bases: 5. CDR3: CASSSTGVGPQHF. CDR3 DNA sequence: TGTGCCAGCAGTTCGACAGGGGTCGGGCCCCAGCATTTT.

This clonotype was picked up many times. The CDR3 coding sequence is TGCAGCGTTGCGACTAGCGGGAATAGAAAGCCTGAGCAGTTCTTC. Protein sequence: CSVATSGNRKPEQFF. This sequence joins TRBV29-1 and TRBJ2-1, with 11 bases matching TRBD2. Germline V CDR1 and CDR2: SQVTM, ANQGSEA. The CDR3 is 15 residues long. After removal of 4 bases from V and 9 bases from J, the junction contained 11 bases not matched to a gene.